The T cell receptor beta chain described here comes from a study of blood T cell repertoires in COVID-19. Overall study: Samples came from the United States, Italy and Spain, spanning acute and convalescent COVID-19. T cells, B-cell-depleted T cells, or PBMCs provided the cDNA or gDNA that served as material.

The CDR3 runs to 14 residues. Trimming removed 5 bases from V and 5 bases from J, with 14 bases in between. Germline CDR1 is SGHTA and CDR2 is FQGTGA. Authors' analysis steps: The authors estimated nucleated cell counts from reference gene primer amplification. Using immunoSEQ multiplex PCR, the repertoire was profiled, and TCRdb retains in-frame clones only, with some absent. V and J calls plus clone size are reproduced from that table; the DNA served to infer D and trimming. The data hold some 130,000 clones, with around four fifths observed a single time. Sequenced sample: peripheral blood. The source of this sequence is a man in his 60s who had recovered from COVID-19. This chain connects TRBV7-3 to TRBJ2-3; maybe TRBD1 (7 bases). Here the CDR3 DNA reads TGTGCCAGCAGCCCCCGCCAGGGGGGAGATACGCAGTATTTT. Translation: CASSPRQGGDTQYF.